This TCR beta chain was found in a study of cytomegalovirus exposure and HLA in healthy donors. PCR was performed using 60 Vbeta and 13 Jbeta primers. Clones were sequenced by immunoSEQ multiplex PCR, and TCRdb holds only the in-frame ones, with some missing. The sample records about 43,000 clones, approximately 80% being singletons. Sequencing was performed on PBMCs. This receptor was obtained from a man aged 25-45 years in good health and CMV-seronegative.

This chain's CDR3 is CAIRDSGNTIYF. The CDR3 region has the DNA TGTGCCATCAGGGACAGCGGAAACACCATATATTTT. The chain is built from TRBV10-3 and TRBJ1-3; the D gene is possibly TRBD1 (6 bases). Germline CDR1 reads ENHRY; CDR2 reads SYGVKD. CDR3 size: 12 residues. The V end was cut by 6 bases, the J end by 4 bases, with 7 bases between.